This entry concerns a single T cell receptor (beta chain). The method was immunoSEQ multiplex PCR; TCRdb's version includes in-frame clones alone and lacks a portion of them. The table lists hundreds of thousands of clones, roughly nine tenths of them singletons. This sample was taken from a study of blood T cell repertoires in COVID-19. The CDR3 has 17 residues. V dropped 6 bases and J dropped 6; count of bases not matched to a gene: 14. Germline V lookup: CDR1 SNHLY, CDR2 FYNNEI. The J gene is TRBJ1-6, the V gene TRBV2, with 7 bases identical to TRBD1. The source of this sequence is a man younger than 30 who had recovered from COVID-19. The sequenced sample was PBMCs or T cells enriched from blood (not recorded which). The chain's CDR3 is CASRADRLMGSNSPLHF. The CDR3 DNA reads TGTGCCAGCAGGGCGGACAGGCTCATGGGATCTAATTCACCCCTCCACTTT.